This note documents a single TCR beta chain sequence. This sample was taken from a study of cytomegalovirus exposure and HLA in healthy donors. On the study more broadly: Researchers previously reported finding roughly 120 million unique TCR beta sequences from roughly 180 million T cells.

The germline V and J ends were trimmed by 2 bases and 5 bases, with 15 bases remaining between them. The CDR3 has 15 amino acids. CDR1 and CDR2 (germline): SGHTA, FQGTGA. With 60 Vbeta and 13 Jbeta primers, the PCR was carried out. Clones were read by immunoSEQ multiplex PCR, and TCRdb kept only the in-frame ones, dropping some. The sample table includes around 140,000 clones. Sequencing input: PBMCs. The V call is TRBV7-3, the J call TRBJ2-5; D uncertain. This TCR derives from a woman aged 40 to 50 in good health and CMV-seronegative. CDR3 in amino acids: CASSLVLSSRETQYF. CDR3 nucleotide sequence: TGTGCCAGCAGCTTAGTCCTCTCAAGCCGGGAGACCCAGTACTTC.